One and the same sample provided the 11 T cell receptor beta chains below, sequenced in a study of T-cell reconstitution after alpha-beta-depleted transplantation in children. The TCRbeta library was prepared with unique molecular identifiers. TCRdb analysed the PCR reads with MiXCR anew, one entry per CDR3 protein. The sample holds about 900,000 distinct CDR3 sequences; around 30% are singletons and the top ten take roughly 30%. Sequenced here: PBMCs, mostly from graft donor cells, sampled 360 days after TCRalphabeta/CD19-depleted stem cell transplant. The receptors stem from a boy under three years old who had a stem cell transplant for SCID, so the T cells may come from the graft donor.

The rearrangement uses TRBV5-1 and TRBJ2-1; either TRBD1 or TRBD2 may supply D (5 bases each). Germline CDR1 reads SGHRS; CDR2 reads YFSETQ. V shed 4 bases and J shed 5 bases, with 13 bases lying between them. The CDR3 is 14 amino acids. DNA of the CDR3: TGCGCCAGCAGCCGGGGACCATCCCACAATGAGCAGTTCTTC. Translation gives CASSRGPSHNEQFF.

This clonotype was seen ten or more times. The chain has TRBV5-1 and TRBJ2-6, with no clear D. The CDR3 is 15 amino acids. V was trimmed by 1 base and J by 2 bases, leaving 7 bases between them. Germline V gene sequence: CDR1 SGHRS, CDR2 YFSETQ. For the CDR3, the DNA is TGCGCCAGCAGCTTGATTCCTACTGGGGCCAACGTCCTGACTTTC. Translation: CASSLIPTGANVLTF.

This clonotype was seen once. The V and J genes are TRBV4-2 and TRBJ2-3, with 9 bases aligning to TRBD1. Trimming at V came to 2 bases and at J to 4 bases, leaving 13 bases not matched to a gene. The germline CDR1 and CDR2 sequences are LGHNA and YNFKEQ. This CDR3 is built from 18 residues. The CDR3 DNA reads TGTGCCAGCAGCCAACCCGCACAGGGGGCGCGGTTAGCAGATACGCAGTATTTT. Its protein product is CASSQPAQGARLADTQYF.

This clonotype was seen a handful of times. This rearrangement joins TRBV12-3 or TRBV12-4 to TRBJ2-7, with D maybe TRBD1 (6 bases). The ends were cut back, 7 bases at V and 0 bases at J, with 16 bases in the middle. The CDR3 consists of 15 residues. CDR3 in amino acids: CASTLDGQFSYEQYF. CDR3 nucleotide sequence: TGTGCCAGCACCTTGGATGGACAGTTCTCCTACGAGCAGTACTTC.

The chain recombines TRBV18 with TRBJ2-3, with D hard to call. The CDR3 length is 16 residues. Germline V gene lookup returns CDR1 KGHSH and CDR2 LQKENI. Deletions cut 3 bases from V and 0 bases from J, with 13 bases between. CDR3 sequence reads: CASSPLSPASTDTQYF. The CDR3 DNA is TGTGCCAGCTCACCGTTGTCTCCAGCGAGCACAGATACGCAGTATTTT.

The chain uses TRBV7-8 and TRBJ1-3, with TRBD1 identical over 7 bases. Germline V gives CDR1 SGHVS, CDR2 FQNEAQ. The CDR3 length is 15 residues. With 1 base clipped from V and 8 bases from J, the junction kept 8 bases outside the gene matches. CDR3 sequence reads: CASSLDRGFGYTIYF. The DNA for the CDR3 is TGTGCCAGCAGCTTAGACAGGGGTTTTGGGTACACCATATATTTT.

This clonotype was recorded a few times. CDR3 nucleotides: TGTGCCAGCAGTCCAAGGGGATTTGGGGCTGAAGCTTTCTTT. This codes for CASSPRGFGAEAFF. V gene TRBV12-3 or TRBV12-4 combines with J gene TRBJ1-1, with D perhaps TRBD1 (5 bases). Trimming cost V 5 bases and J 6 bases, with 16 bases left between them. This CDR3 contains 14 residues.

The genes are TRBV5-1 and TRBJ1-5; tentative D call: TRBD1 (5 bases). Germline values: CDR1 SGHRS, CDR2 YFSETQ. With 4 bases removed from V and 3 bases from J, the gap between germline ends came to 11 bases. The CDR3 contains 14 residues. The CDR3 bases are TGCGCCAGCAGCCCCGACGGACACAATCAGCCCCAGCATTTT. Its protein is CASSPDGHNQPQHF.

The V call is TRBV9, the J call TRBJ1-6; 9 nucleotides agree with TRBD1. Germline V gives CDR1 SGDLS, CDR2 YYNGEE. This CDR3 is built from 13 residues. The junction had 2 bases not matched to a gene; V was cut back by 5 bases and J by 8 bases. CDR3 sequence: CASSGQGYSPLHF. CDR3 sequence (DNA): TGTGCCAGCAGTGGACAGGGGTATTCACCCCTCCACTTT.

At least ten counts were recorded for this clonotype. The chain recombines TRBV6-1 with TRBJ1-1; 7 bases map to TRBD1. The CDR3 is 14 amino acids. V dropped 6 bases and J dropped 1; count of bases not matched to a gene: 5. Germline CDR1 reads MNHNS; CDR2 reads SASEGT. The CDR3 bases are TGTGCCAGCAGACCGACAGGGACGAACACTGAAGCTTTCTTT. Its protein is CASRPTGTNTEAFF.

The sample holds a few counts of this clonotype. This chain links TRBV7-3 with TRBJ1-1, with D hard to call. Germline assignment: CDR1 SGHTA and CDR2 FQGTGA. Trimming stripped 3 bases from V and 3 bases from J, with 8 bases between. CDR3 length: 13 residues. DNA for the CDR3: TGTGCCAGCAGCTTTCGTCCAGACACTGAAGCTTTCTTT. As protein: CASSFRPDTEAFF.